This TCR beta chain was sequenced for a study of cytomegalovirus exposure and HLA in healthy donors. Overall study findings and caveats: Reported results showed that the classifier diagnosed cytomegalovirus status with high specificity and sensitivity. In vitro experiments confirmed that a few CMV-associated chains were specific for CMV antigens.

Sequencing was performed with immunoSEQ multiplex PCR; in TCRdb, only in-frame clones are kept and a portion is missing. The sample has about 74,000 clones; over 85% are singletons. This clone has just a few counts. What it binds is not known. The V gene's germline CDR1 is MRHNA and CDR2 SNTAGT. J was trimmed by 1 base and V by 4 bases; bases with no gene match: 3. This CDR3 comprises 15 residues. The J gene is TRBJ2-3, the V gene TRBV6-4; 9 bases match TRBD2. The clonotype originates from a man younger than 30 in good health and CMV-seropositive. The material sequenced was PBMCs. The CDR3 region has the DNA TGTGCCAGCAGTGGTGTAGCGGGAGGCACAGATACGCAGTATTTT. It encodes CASSGVAGGTDTQYF.